This is a list of T cell receptor beta chains from one sample in a study of T cell repertoires in cytomegalovirus infection. TCRdb independently ran MiXCR on the reads; one entry per CDR3 protein. The repertoire holds 150,000 to 200,000 distinct CDR3 sequences, with roughly 9.8% as singletons. Sample: PBMCs. The receptors were sampled from a human donor in good health (CMV status not recorded). Some clones in this sample may be carry-over from other donors' samples. CDR3s include the opening cysteine and the closing phenylalanine or tryptophan. The D gene is left open where the match is weak. Clone size is not always given. Where it is, it says once, few, many or a class for expanded clones.

d_call	clone_size	j_call	v_call	cdr3_nt	cdr3_aa
TRBD1	many	TRBJ1-5	TRBV7-9	TGTGCCAGCAGCCTAGATTGGACAGGGGTCGGTCAGCCCCAGCATTTT	CASSLDWTGVGQPQHF
TRBD1	many	TRBJ1-1	TRBV10-3	TGTGCCATCAGTGACCCGCAGGGGGCTGGAACTGAAGCTTTCTTT	CAISDPQGAGTEAFF
-	few	TRBJ2-1	TRBV6-5	TGTGCCAGCAGTTACAAACAGGACAATGAGCAGTTCTTC	CASSYKQDNEQFF
-	-	TRBJ1-6	TRBV4-3	TGCGCCAGCAGCCAAGACCTCGAGCGAGGGGTAAGTCCCCTCCACTTT	CASSQDLERGVSPLHF
-	few	TRBJ1-2	TRBV19	TGTGCCAGTAGTATCGGAAAGATTAACTATGGCTACACCTTC	CASSIGKINYGYTF
TRBD1	many	TRBJ2-7	TRBV15	TGTGCCACCAGCAGAGGACAGGGGGCGGACGAGCAGTACTTC	CATSRGQGADEQYF
-	many	TRBJ1-4	TRBV27	TGTGCCAGCACAACCCTATCCAGGGGAACAACTAATGAAAAACTGTTTTTT	CASTTLSRGTTNEKLFF
TRBD1	-	TRBJ1-2	TRBV19	TGTGCGACCTTTACGGGACAGAGCTTCCTCGGCTACACCTTC	CATFTGQSFLGYTF
-	many	TRBJ1-4	TRBV7-2	TGTGCCAGCAGCTCCCGGGGTTCTCAAAATGAAAAACTGTTTTTT	CASSSRGSQNEKLFF
TRBD1	few	TRBJ1-5	TRBV20-1	TGCAGTGCCAGACAGGGACAGGGGCGGGGAGAGCCCCAGCATTTT	CSARQGQGRGEPQHF
-	-	TRBJ2-3	TRBV20-1	TGCAGTGCTCCGAGTCGCGGGACTAGCACAGATACGCAGTATTTT	CSAPSRGTSTDTQYF
-	many	TRBJ2-2	TRBV7-2	TGTGCCAGCAGCTTAGCGGCGCCGATCAACACCGGGGAGCTGTTTTTT	CASSLAAPINTGELFF
-	-	TRBJ2-3	TRBV24-1	TGTGCCACCAGTCAAACGGATACGCAGTATTTT	CATSQTDTQYF
TRBD1	-	TRBJ2-1	TRBV19	TGTGCCAGTAGCGGGACAGGGGCGAAGAATGAGCAGTTCTTC	CASSGTGAKNEQFF
-	many	TRBJ1-2	TRBV11-2	TGTGCCAGCAGCACCTTTTTTGGGGATGGCTACACCTTC	CASSTFFGDGYTF
-	many	TRBJ2-3	TRBV28	TGTGCCAGCAGTACATCAGGGGAGACCCGCACAGATACGCAGTATTTT	CASSTSGETRTDTQYF
-	-	TRBJ2-7	TRBV20-1	TGCAGTGCTAGAGACGGGTGGGAGAGCTCCTACGAGCAGTACTTC	CSARDGWESSYEQYF
-	few	TRBJ2-5	TRBV6-6	TGTGCCAGCAGTTACCTAGACCTCCAAGAGACCCAGTACTTC	CASSYLDLQETQYF
-	many	TRBJ1-3	TRBV6-1	TGTGCCAGCAGTGAATGGAAGGGACCTCCTCGCTCTGGAAACACCATATATTTT	CASSEWKGPPRSGNTIYF
TRBD1	-	TRBJ2-2	TRBV10-3	TGTGCCATCAGAGTCCATCCGGGACAGGGGCTCAACACCGGGGAGCTGTTTTTT	CAIRVHPGQGLNTGELFF
TRBD2	-	TRBJ2-1	TRBV28	TGTGCCAGCAGTTTAACGCTAGCGGGGGTGAATGAGCAGTTCTTC	CASSLTLAGVNEQFF
-	many	TRBJ1-1	TRBV6-2/TRBV6-3	TGTGCCAGCAGTTCCGTATTTCAGAACACTGAAGCTTTCTTT	CASSSVFQNTEAFF
-	many	TRBJ2-1	TRBV7-3	TGTGCCAGCAGCATGGGACTTGCTTACAATGAGCAGTTCTTC	CASSMGLAYNEQFF
TRBD1	many	TRBJ2-7	TRBV14	TGTGCCAGCAGCCAAGAAAGGGGGACAGGGGGCAACGAGCAGTACTTC	CASSQERGTGGNEQYF
-	-	TRBJ2-2	TRBV12-3/TRBV12-4	TGTGCCACCCGGTGGACACCTAACACCGGGGAGCTGTTTTTT	CATRWTPNTGELFF
-	many	TRBJ1-3	TRBV7-2	TGTGCCAGCAGCCCAGGGCCGGCGGCTGGAAACACCATATATTTT	CASSPGPAAGNTIYF
-	-	TRBJ2-6	TRBV12-3/TRBV12-4	TGTGCCAGCAGTTTATACGGAGGGACCTCTGGGGCCAACGTCCTGACTTTC	CASSLYGGTSGANVLTF
-	many	TRBJ2-3	TRBV7-2	TGTGCCAGCAGCCTAGAGCGGACCCTCACAGATACGCAGTATTTT	CASSLERTLTDTQYF
-	many	TRBJ2-1	TRBV7-8	TGTGCCAGCAGCGCAAATTTGGGTGGGTACAATGAGCAGTTCTTC	CASSANLGGYNEQFF
-	-	TRBJ2-5	TRBV27	TGTGCCAGCAGTTTATCTCCAGGAGGAGAGACCCAGTACTTC	CASSLSPGGETQYF
-	many	TRBJ2-2	TRBV5-5	TGTGCCAGCAGCTTGGAAGGAGGGGGCACCGGGGAGCTGTTTTTT	CASSLEGGGTGELFF
-	-	TRBJ2-2	TRBV29-1	TGCAGCGTTGGGGGGACCGGGGAGCTGTTTTTT	CSVGGTGELFF
TRBD1	many	TRBJ1-2	TRBV7-2	TGTGCCAGCAGCCAAGCACAGGGGGTACGCGGTGGCTACACCTTC	CASSQAQGVRGGYTF
-	-	TRBJ1-2	TRBV7-4	TGTGCCAGCAGCCCCCGGGAAATAAACTATGGCTACACCTTC	CASSPREINYGYTF
TRBD2	many	TRBJ2-5	TRBV20-1	TGCAGTGCTAGAGTCCCCAGCGGGGGGGCGACGGAGACCCAGTACTTC	CSARVPSGGATETQYF
-	few	TRBJ1-2	TRBV15	TGTGCCACCAGCAGGGCCACAGGGATCTCAAACTATGGCTACACCTTC	CATSRATGISNYGYTF
-	many	TRBJ1-5	TRBV7-9	TGTGCCAGCAGCTTAGGGGACGCAAGCAATCAGCCCCAGCATTTT	CASSLGDASNQPQHF
-	-	TRBJ1-6	TRBV20-1	TGCAGTGCTAGAGGTCAAGGGGTTCATTCACCCCTCCACTTT	CSARGQGVHSPLHF
TRBD2	many	TRBJ2-5	TRBV2	TGTGCCAGCAGTGTGCAGCGGGAGGTGTGGGAGACCCAGTACTTC	CASSVQREVWETQYF
-	many	TRBJ1-2	TRBV7-2	TGTGCCAGCAGCTTAGGGCTAGGCTACACCTTC	CASSLGLGYTF
TRBD2	many	TRBJ2-1	TRBV11-1	TGTGCCAGCAGCAAGGGACTAGCGGGAGGCCGATCTAACAATGAGCAGTTCTTC	CASSKGLAGGRSNNEQFF
TRBD1	-	TRBJ2-2	TRBV19	TGTGCCACCCCGCGGACAGGCAACACCGGGGAGCTGTTTTTT	CATPRTGNTGELFF
TRBD2	many	TRBJ2-1	TRBV28	TGTGCCAGCACTTGGGGTAGCGGGAGAAATGAGCAGTTCTTC	CASTWGSGRNEQFF
-	-	TRBJ1-1	TRBV15	TGTGCCACCAGCAGAGAGGGAACCACGGCTTTCTTT	CATSREGTTAFF
-	-	TRBJ1-1	TRBV29-1	TGCAGCGGGAGGGGGGGGGGTTACACTGAAGCTTTCTTT	CSGRGGGYTEAFF
-	many	TRBJ1-5	TRBV28	TGTGCCAGTCGGGTGGGCCGCAATCAGCCCCAGCATTTT	CASRVGRNQPQHF
-	few	TRBJ1-5	TRBV4-1	TGCGCCAGCAGCCAAGGGGGTAGCAATCAGCCCCAGCATTTT	CASSQGGSNQPQHF
-	-	TRBJ1-2	TRBV28	TGTGCCAGCAGTCTCTCGAGTATGGGCTACACCTTC	CASSLSSMGYTF
-	many	TRBJ2-7	TRBV7-2	TGTGCCAGCAGCTTAGCAGGTTCTAACTCCTACGAGCAGTACTTC	CASSLAGSNSYEQYF
TRBD2	few	TRBJ2-6	TRBV7-9	TGTGCCAGCAGCTCGGGACTAGCGGGGGGATCAGGGGCCAACGTCCTGACTTTC	CASSSGLAGGSGANVLTF
TRBD2	many	TRBJ2-1	TRBV7-2	TGTGCCAGCAGCCTCCGGACTAGCGGGGCGGGTGAGCAGTTCTTC	CASSLRTSGAGEQFF
TRBD1	few	TRBJ2-3	TRBV7-9	TGTGCCAGCAGCTTAGGACAGGGAAGCACAGATACGCAGTATTTT	CASSLGQGSTDTQYF
TRBD2	many	TRBJ2-3	TRBV7-9	TGTGCCAGCAGCCTTTCTCCGGGACTATCCACAGATACGCAGTATTTT	CASSLSPGLSTDTQYF
-	few	TRBJ2-7	TRBV5-5	TGTGCCAGCACAAGGAGGGACAGAAGGATACCTTCCTACGAGCAGTACTTC	CASTRRDRRIPSYEQYF
-	-	TRBJ1-6	TRBV6-8	TGTGCCAGCAGTTACTCGAAGTTTGGGTGGTCACCCCTCCACTTT	CASSYSKFGWSPLHF
TRBD2	few	TRBJ2-1	TRBV7-2	TGTGCCAGCAGCTTAGTAGCCCTAGCGGGAGGTGTGAATGAGCAGTTCTTC	CASSLVALAGGVNEQFF
-	many	TRBJ2-3	TRBV7-2	TGTGCCAGCAGCTTAGTTGGGGGGAGCACAGATACGCAGTATTTT	CASSLVGGSTDTQYF
-	many	TRBJ1-5	TRBV24-1	TGTGCCACCAGTGATTTTGGTAGCAATCAGCCCCAGCATTTT	CATSDFGSNQPQHF